This T cell receptor (beta chain) emerged from a study of blood T cell repertoires in COVID-19. Study information: Spain, Italy and the United States supplied samples that represented acute and convalescent COVID-19.

Germline lookup yields CDR1 SGHNT and CDR2 YENEEA. CDR3 size: 16 residues. J gave up 1 base and V 5 bases, and 7 bases lay outside the gene matches. In the original processing: The assay estimated nucleated cells by amplifying reference gene primers. The assay was immunoSEQ multiplex PCR, and TCRdb's table has in-frame clones only and misses some. V, J and clone size are those of that table, while D and trimming were read from the DNA. The repertoire holds fewer than 300,000 clones, 75% to 90% seen once, with approximately 0.84% in the top ten. Sequencing used peripheral blood. The V call is TRBV11-3, the J call TRBJ2-2, with 7 bases that match TRBD2. This TCR derives from a man aged 25 to 40 with acute or convalescent COVID-19. The CDR3 DNA reads as TGTGCCAGCAGCCCCGGGAGGATGGGGAACACCGGGGAGCTGTTTTTT. Its translation is CASSPGRMGNTGELFF.